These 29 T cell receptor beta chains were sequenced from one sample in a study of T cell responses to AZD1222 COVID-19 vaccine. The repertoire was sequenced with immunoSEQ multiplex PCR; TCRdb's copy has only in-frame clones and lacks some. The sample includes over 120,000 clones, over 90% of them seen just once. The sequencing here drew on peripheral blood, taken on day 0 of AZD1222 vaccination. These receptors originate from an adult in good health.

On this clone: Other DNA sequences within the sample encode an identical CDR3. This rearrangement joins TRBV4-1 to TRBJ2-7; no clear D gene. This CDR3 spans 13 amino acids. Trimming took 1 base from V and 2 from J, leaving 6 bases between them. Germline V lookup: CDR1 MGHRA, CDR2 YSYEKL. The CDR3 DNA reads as TGCGCCAGCAGCCAAGTCGGAACCTACGAGCAGTACTTC. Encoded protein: CASSQVGTYEQYF.

The CDR3 DNA is TGTGCCAGCAGCCCCTACGGTTTACGGATCTACAATGAGCAGTTCTTC. Amino acid sequence: CASSPYGLRIYNEQFF. The rearrangement links TRBV5-6 to TRBJ2-1; no reliable D call. Germline assignment: CDR1 SGHDT and CDR2 YYEEEE. This CDR3 region has 16 residues. Trimming shortened V by 4 bases and J by 3 bases, and 17 bases separated the two germline ends.

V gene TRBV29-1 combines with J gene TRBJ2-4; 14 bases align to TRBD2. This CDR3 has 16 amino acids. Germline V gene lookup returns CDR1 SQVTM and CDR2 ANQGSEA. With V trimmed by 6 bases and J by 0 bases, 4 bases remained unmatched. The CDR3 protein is CSVGGLAGVAKNIQYF. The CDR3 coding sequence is TGCAGCGTCGGGGGACTAGCGGGAGTAGCCAAAAACATTCAGTACTTC.

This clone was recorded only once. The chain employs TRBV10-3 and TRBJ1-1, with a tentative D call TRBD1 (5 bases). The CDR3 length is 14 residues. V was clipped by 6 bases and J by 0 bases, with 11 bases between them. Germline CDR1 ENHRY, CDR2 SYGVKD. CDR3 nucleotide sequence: TGTGCCATCAGGAACAGGTCTATGAACACTGAAGCTTTCTTT. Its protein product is CAIRNRSMNTEAFF.

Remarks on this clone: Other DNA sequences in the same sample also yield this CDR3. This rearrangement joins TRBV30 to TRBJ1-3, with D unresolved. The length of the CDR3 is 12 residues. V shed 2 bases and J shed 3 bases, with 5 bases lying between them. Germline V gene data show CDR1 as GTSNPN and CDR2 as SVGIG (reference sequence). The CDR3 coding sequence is TGTGCCTGGAGTCCTAGTGGAAACACCATATATTTT. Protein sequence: CAWSPSGNTIYF.

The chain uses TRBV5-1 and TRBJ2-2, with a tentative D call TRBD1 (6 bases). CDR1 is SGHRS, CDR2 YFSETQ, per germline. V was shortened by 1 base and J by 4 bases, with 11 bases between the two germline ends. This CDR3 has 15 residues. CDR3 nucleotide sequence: TGCGCCAGCAGCTTGTGGCCCAGGGGCACCGGGGAGCTGTTTTTT. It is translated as CASSLWPRGTGELFF. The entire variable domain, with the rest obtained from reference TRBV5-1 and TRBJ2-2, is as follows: KAGVTQTPRYLIKTRGQQVTLSCSPISGHRSVSWYQQTPGQGLQFLFEYFSETQRNKGNFPGRFSGRQFSNSRSEMNVSTLELGDSALYLCASSLWPRGTGELFFGEGSRLTVL.

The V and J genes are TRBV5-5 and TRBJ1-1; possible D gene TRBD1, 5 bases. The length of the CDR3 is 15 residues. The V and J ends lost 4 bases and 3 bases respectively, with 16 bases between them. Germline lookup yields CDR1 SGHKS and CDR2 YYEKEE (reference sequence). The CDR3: CASSPRGRDDTEAFF. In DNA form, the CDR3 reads TGTGCCAGCAGCCCCCGGGGGAGGGACGACACTGAAGCTTTCTTT.

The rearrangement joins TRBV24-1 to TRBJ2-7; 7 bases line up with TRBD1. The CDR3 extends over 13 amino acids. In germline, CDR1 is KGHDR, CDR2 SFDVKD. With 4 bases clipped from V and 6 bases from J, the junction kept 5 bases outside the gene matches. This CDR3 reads CATSEGDSGEQYF. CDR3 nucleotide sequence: TGTGCCACCAGTGAGGGGGACAGCGGCGAGCAGTACTTC.

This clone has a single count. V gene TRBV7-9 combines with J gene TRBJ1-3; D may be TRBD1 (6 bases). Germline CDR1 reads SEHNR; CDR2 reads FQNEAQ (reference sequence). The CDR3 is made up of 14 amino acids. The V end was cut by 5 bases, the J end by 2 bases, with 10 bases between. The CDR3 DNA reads TGTGCCAGCAGCCTACAGGGTGCTGGAAACACCATATATTTT. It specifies CASSLQGAGNTIYF.

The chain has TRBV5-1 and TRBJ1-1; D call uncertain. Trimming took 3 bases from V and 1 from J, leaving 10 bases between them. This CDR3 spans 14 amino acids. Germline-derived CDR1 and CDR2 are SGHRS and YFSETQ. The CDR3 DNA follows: TGCGCCAGCAGCTCGGGCGGATCGAACACTGAAGCTTTCTTT. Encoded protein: CASSSGGSNTEAFF.

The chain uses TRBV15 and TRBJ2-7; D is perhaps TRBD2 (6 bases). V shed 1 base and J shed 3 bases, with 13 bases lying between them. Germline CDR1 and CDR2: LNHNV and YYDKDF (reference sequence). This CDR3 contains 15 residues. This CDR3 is CATSRGSHGGYEQYF. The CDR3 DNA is TGTGCCACCAGCAGAGGATCCCACGGGGGCTACGAGCAGTACTTC.

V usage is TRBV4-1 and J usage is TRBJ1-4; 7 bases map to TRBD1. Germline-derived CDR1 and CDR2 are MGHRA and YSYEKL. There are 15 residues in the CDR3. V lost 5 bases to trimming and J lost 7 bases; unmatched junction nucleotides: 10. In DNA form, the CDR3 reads TGCGCCAGCAGCTTGGGACAGAGACGTTTTGAAAAACTGTTTTTT. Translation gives CASSLGQRRFEKLFF.

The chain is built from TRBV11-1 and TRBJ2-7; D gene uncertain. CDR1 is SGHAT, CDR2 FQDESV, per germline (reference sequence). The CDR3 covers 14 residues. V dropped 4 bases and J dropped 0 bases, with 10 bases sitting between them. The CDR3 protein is CASSSVTLSYEQYF. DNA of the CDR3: TGTGCCAGCAGCTCGGTGACCCTCTCCTACGAGCAGTACTTC.

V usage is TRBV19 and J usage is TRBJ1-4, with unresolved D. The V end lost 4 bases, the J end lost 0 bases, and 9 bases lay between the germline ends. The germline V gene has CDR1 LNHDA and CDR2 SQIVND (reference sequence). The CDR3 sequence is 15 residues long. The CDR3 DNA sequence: TGTGCCAGTAGTACCGCGACAACAACTAATGAAAAACTGTTTTTT. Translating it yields CASSTATTTNEKLFF.

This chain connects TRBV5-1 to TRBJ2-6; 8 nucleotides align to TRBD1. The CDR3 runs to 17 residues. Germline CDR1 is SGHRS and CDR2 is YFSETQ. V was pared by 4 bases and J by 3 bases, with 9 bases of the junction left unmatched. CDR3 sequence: CASSGPTGAGGANVLTF. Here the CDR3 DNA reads TGCGCCAGCAGCGGCCCGACAGGGGCAGGTGGGGCCAACGTCCTGACTTTC.

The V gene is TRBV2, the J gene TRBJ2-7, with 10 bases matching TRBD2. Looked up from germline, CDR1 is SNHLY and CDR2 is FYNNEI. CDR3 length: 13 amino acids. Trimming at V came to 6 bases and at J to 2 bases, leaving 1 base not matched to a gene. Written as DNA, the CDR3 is TGTGCCAGCAGAACTAGCGGGGCCTACGAGCAGTACTTC. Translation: CASRTSGAYEQYF.

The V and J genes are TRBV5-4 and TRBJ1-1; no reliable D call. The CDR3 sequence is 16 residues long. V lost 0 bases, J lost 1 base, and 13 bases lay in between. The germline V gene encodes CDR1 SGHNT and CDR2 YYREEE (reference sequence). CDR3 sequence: CASSLVLGRGNTEAFF. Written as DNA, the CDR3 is TGTGCCAGCAGCTTGGTCCTGGGGAGAGGGAACACTGAAGCTTTCTTT.

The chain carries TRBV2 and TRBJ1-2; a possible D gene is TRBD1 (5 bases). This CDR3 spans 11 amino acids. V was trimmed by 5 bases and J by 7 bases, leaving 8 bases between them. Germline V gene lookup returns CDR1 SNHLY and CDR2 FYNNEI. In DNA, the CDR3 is TGTGCCAGCAGTATTAGGGGTGGCTACACCTTC. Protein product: CASSIRGGYTF.

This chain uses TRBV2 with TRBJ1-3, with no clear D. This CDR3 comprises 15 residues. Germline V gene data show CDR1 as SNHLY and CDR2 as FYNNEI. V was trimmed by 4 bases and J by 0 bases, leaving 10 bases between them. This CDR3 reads CASSVDTSSGNTIYF. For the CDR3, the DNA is TGTGCCAGCAGTGTTGACACTAGCTCTGGAAACACCATATATTTT.

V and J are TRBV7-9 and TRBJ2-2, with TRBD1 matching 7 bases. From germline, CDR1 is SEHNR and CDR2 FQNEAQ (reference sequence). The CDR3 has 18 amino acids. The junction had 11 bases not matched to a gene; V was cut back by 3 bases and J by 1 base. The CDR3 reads CASSLGSYRGKNTGELFF. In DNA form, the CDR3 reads TGTGCCAGCAGCTTGGGTTCGTACAGGGGAAAGAACACCGGGGAGCTGTTTTTT. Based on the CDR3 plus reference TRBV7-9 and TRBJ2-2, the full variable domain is DTGVSQNPRHKITKRGQNVTFRCDPISEHNRLYWYRQTLGQGPEFLTYFQNEAQLEKSRLLSDRFSAERPKGSFSTLEIQRTEQGDSAMYLCASSLGSYRGKNTGELFFGEGSRLTVL.

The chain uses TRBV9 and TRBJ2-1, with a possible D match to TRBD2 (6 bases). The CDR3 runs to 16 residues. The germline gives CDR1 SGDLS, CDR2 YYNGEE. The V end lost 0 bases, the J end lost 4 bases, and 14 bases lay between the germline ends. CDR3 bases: TGTGCCAGCAGCGTAGTTAGCGGAGCCTCATACAATGAGCAGTTCTTC. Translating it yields CASSVVSGASYNEQFF.

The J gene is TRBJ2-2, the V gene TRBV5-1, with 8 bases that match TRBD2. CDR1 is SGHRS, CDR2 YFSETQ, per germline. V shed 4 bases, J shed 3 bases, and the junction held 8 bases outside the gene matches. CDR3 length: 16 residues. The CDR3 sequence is CASSPSGGKDTGELFF. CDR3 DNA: TGCGCCAGCAGCCCTTCGGGAGGGAAGGACACCGGGGAGCTGTTTTTT.

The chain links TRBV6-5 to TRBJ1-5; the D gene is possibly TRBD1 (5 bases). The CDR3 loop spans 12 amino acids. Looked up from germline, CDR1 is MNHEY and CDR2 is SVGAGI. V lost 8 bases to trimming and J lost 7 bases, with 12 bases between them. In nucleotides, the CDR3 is TGTGCCAGCGGGGACGGCCACCAGCCCCAGCATTTT. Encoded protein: CASGDGHQPQHF.

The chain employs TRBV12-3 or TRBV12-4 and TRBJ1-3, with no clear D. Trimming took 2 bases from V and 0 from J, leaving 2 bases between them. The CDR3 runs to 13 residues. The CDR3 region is CASSLISGNTIYF. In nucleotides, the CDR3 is TGTGCCAGCAGTTTAATCTCTGGAAACACCATATATTTT.

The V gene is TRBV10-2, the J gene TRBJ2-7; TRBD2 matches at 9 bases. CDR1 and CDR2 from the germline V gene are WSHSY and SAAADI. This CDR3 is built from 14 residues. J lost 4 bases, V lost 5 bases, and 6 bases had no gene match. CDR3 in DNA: TGCGCCAGCAGTTTAGCGGGAGAGGTTTACGAGCAGTACTTC. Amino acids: CASSLAGEVYEQYF.

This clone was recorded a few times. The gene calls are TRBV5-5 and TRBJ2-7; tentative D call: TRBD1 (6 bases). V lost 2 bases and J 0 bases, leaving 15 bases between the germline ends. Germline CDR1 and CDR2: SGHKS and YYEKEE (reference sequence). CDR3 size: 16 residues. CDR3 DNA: TGTGCCAGCAGCTTTGGGTTCCGGACAGACTCCTACGAGCAGTACTTC. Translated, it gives CASSFGFRTDSYEQYF.

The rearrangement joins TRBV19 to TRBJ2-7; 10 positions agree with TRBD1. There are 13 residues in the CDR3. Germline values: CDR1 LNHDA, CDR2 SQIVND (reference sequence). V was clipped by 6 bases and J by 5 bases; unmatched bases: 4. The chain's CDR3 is CASSRQGAHEQYF. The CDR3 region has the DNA TGTGCCAGTAGCCGACAGGGGGCGCACGAGCAGTACTTC.

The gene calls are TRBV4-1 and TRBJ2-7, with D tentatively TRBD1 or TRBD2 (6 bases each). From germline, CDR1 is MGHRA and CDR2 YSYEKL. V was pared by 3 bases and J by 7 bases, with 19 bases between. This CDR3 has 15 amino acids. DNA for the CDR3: TGCGCCAGCAGCCAGCGTCAGGGGAGGTATGATGAGCAGTACTTC. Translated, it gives CASSQRQGRYDEQYF.

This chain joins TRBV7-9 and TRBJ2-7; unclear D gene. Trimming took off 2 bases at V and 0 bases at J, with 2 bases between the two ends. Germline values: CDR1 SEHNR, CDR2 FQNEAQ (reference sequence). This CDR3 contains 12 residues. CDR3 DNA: TGTGCCAGCAGCTTATCCTCCTACGAGCAGTACTTC. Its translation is CASSLSSYEQYF.